This passage covers 10 T cell receptor beta chains from one sample sequenced in a study of early T cells in non-severe SARS-CoV-2 infection. Via MiXCR, TCRdb re-called the 5' RACE reads, giving one row per CDR3 protein. The sample carries over 70,000 distinct CDR3 sequences, 13% to 15% recorded once. The sequencing input was whole blood. All receptors derive from an adult who was a healthcare worker with PCR-confirmed SARS-CoV-2 infection or an uninfected control (not recorded which).

The rearrangement uses TRBV7-6 and TRBJ2-3; TRBD2 might be the D (6 bases). This CDR3 has 19 residues. Germline CDR1 and CDR2: SGHVS and FNYEAQ. V was cut by 5 bases and J by 2 bases, with 26 bases left in between. In nucleotides, the CDR3 is TGTGCCAGCAGCCCCCGGTCGGGACTCGCGGAGGGAGCCACAGATACGCAGTATTTT. Translating it yields CASSPRSGLAEGATDTQYF.

In DNA form, the CDR3 reads TGTGCCAGCAGCTCAAATAGCGGGAGCTCCTACAATGAGCAGTTCTTC. It encodes CASSSNSGSSYNEQFF. V usage is TRBV5-4 and J usage is TRBJ2-1; 9 nucleotides line up with TRBD2. CDR3 length: 16 amino acids. V gave up 3 bases and J gave up 0 bases; unmatched junction bases: 4. Germline V gives CDR1 SGHNT, CDR2 YYREEE (reference sequence).

The V and J genes are TRBV6-2 or TRBV6-3 and TRBJ2-1; 10 bases are a match to TRBD1. J lost 4 bases, V lost 5 bases, and 11 bases had no gene match. The CDR3 consists of 17 residues. The V gene's germline CDR1 is MNHEY and CDR2 SVGEGT. The CDR3 region has the DNA TGTGCCAGCAGTACCGAGCTAAAGGGACAGGGGTACAATGAGCAGTTCTTC. This sequence encodes CASSTELKGQGYNEQFF.

This clonotype was counted between two and nine times. The V call is TRBV29-1, the J call TRBJ2-5, with D unresolved. The V end lost 6 bases, the J end lost 4 bases, and 15 bases lay between the germline ends. Germline CDR1 and CDR2: SQVTM and ANQGSEA. The CDR3 contains 13 residues. As DNA, the CDR3 is TGCAGCGTCGCAACCCGGGCCCTAGAGACCCAGTACTTC. Encoded protein: CSVATRALETQYF. Complete variable domain (other parts from reference TRBV29-1 and TRBJ2-5): SAVISQKPSRDICQRGTSLTIQCQVDSQVTMMFWYRQQPGQSLTLIATANQGSEATYESGFVIDKFPISRPNLTFSTLTVSNMSPEDSSIYLCSVATRALETQYFGPGTRLLVL.

The V and J genes are TRBV10-3 and TRBJ1-1; D unclear. The germline V and J ends were trimmed by 0 bases and 1 base, with 9 bases remaining between them. CDR3 length: 15 amino acids. Germline V gene data show CDR1 as ENHRY and CDR2 as SYGVKD. The CDR3 protein is CAISESPGQNTEAFF. The CDR3, as DNA: TGTGCCATCAGTGAGTCACCGGGCCAGAACACTGAAGCTTTCTTT.

This clonotype came up a few times. The J gene is TRBJ2-2, the V gene TRBV5-1, with a weak D call TRBD2 (5 bases). Germline assignment: CDR1 SGHRS and CDR2 YFSETQ. The CDR3 runs 16 residues. V shed 0 bases and J shed 4 bases, with 13 bases lying between them. The CDR3 protein is CASSLALRASTGELFF. CDR3 nucleotide sequence: TGCGCCAGCAGCTTGGCCTTGCGGGCGAGCACCGGGGAGCTGTTTTTT.

The gene calls are TRBV12-3 or TRBV12-4 and TRBJ2-7, with a possible D match to TRBD1 (6 bases). Trimming left V 4 bases short and J 3 bases short, with 19 bases between. This CDR3 comprises 16 residues. CDR3 sequence reads: CASSSRYRDNNYEQYF. The CDR3 DNA follows: TGTGCCAGCAGTTCCCGGTACCGGGACAATAACTACGAGCAGTACTTC.

This clonotype was recorded at least ten times. The V and J genes are TRBV11-2 and TRBJ2-3; D is undetermined. V lost 6 bases and J lost 3, with 13 bases in between. The CDR3 consists of 14 residues. Germline CDR1 reads SGHAT; CDR2 reads FQNNGV. For the CDR3, the DNA is TGTGCCAGCAGTTTACTTTCTAGTACAGATACGCAGTATTTT. It is translated as CASSLLSSTDTQYF.

This chain uses TRBV7-2 with TRBJ1-6; TRBD1 matches at 7 bases. CDR3 length: 17 residues. With 2 bases clipped from V and 9 bases from J, the junction kept 13 bases outside the gene matches. CDR1 and CDR2 (germline): SGHTA, FQGNSA. CDR3 coding DNA: TGTGCCAGCAGCTTAACCCCGGGACGCCAGGGGGGTTCACCCCTCCACTTT. This translates into CASSLTPGRQGGSPLHF.

The rearrangement uses TRBV5-1 and TRBJ2-5; D might be TRBD1 (6 bases). The CDR3 is 15 amino acids. Trimming shortened V by 4 bases and J by 1 base, and 14 bases separated the two germline ends. The V gene's germline CDR1 is SGHRS and CDR2 YFSETQ. Here the CDR3 DNA reads TGCGCCAGCAGCCCTCAGGGGCGTTCCCAAGAGACCCAGTACTTC. Amino acids: CASSPQGRSQETQYF.